This passage covers 18 T cell receptor beta chains from one sample sequenced in a study of long-term antiretroviral therapy in people with HIV. Version v3.0 of the immunoSEQ assay was performed at survey level. Libraries were prepared by immunoSEQ multiplex PCR; TCRdb keeps only in-frame clonotypes and omits some of them. The data show 20,000 to 30,000 clones, with around 83% seen just once and more than 2% held by the top ten. Material: unsorted PBMCs, obtained 3 years after starting antiretroviral therapy. The receptors shown here come from a man aged 50 to 60 with HIV.

CDR3 protein: CASSEVGQGRYYEQYF. The CDR3 DNA reads as TGCGCCAGCAGTGAAGTGGGACAGGGTCGATACTACGAGCAGTACTTC. The chain recombines TRBV10-1 with TRBJ2-7, with 9 positions matching TRBD1. V shed 3 bases, J shed 3 bases, and the junction held 9 bases outside the gene matches. The CDR3 totals 16 residues. The germline V gene encodes CDR1 WNHNN and CDR2 SYGVQD (reference sequence).

This rearrangement joins TRBV5-4 to TRBJ2-3; 8 bases are shared with TRBD2. CDR3 length: 15 residues. Germline CDR1 reads SGHNT; CDR2 reads YYREEE (reference sequence). Trimming at V came to 4 bases and at J to 4 bases, leaving 8 bases not matched to a gene. The CDR3 spells CASSPPAGGSDTQYF. The CDR3 DNA follows: TGTGCCAGCAGCCCCCCGGCGGGGGGCTCAGATACGCAGTATTTT.

This chain uses TRBV28 with TRBJ1-5; perhaps TRBD1 as D (5 bases). The V end lost 7 bases, the J end lost 5 bases, and 15 bases lay between the germline ends. Germline CDR1 is MDHEN and CDR2 is SYDVKM. The CDR3 has 14 amino acids. CDR3 nucleotides: TGTGCCAGCACCCCGGGAGGGGCTCATCAGCCCCAGCATTTT. Translating it yields CASTPGGAHQPQHF.

This clone showed up just a few times. The rearrangement links TRBV7-9 to TRBJ2-2, with unresolved D. Trimming pared 2 bases from V and 5 bases from J, leaving 12 bases between. From germline, CDR1 is SEHNR and CDR2 FQNEAQ (reference sequence). The CDR3 contains 15 residues. The CDR3 DNA sequence: TGTGCCAGCAGCTTACTGCGAGTTACTACCGGGGAGCTGTTTTTT. This sequence encodes CASSLLRVTTGELFF.

This clone has more than one count but fewer than ten. J is TRBJ1-3 and V is TRBV15, with 7 positions matching TRBD1. Trimming cost V 5 bases and J 2 bases; bases outside gene matches: 3. Germline values: CDR1 LNHNV, CDR2 YYDKDF (reference sequence). The CDR3 sequence is 14 residues long. The CDR3 DNA follows: TGTGCCACCAGCGAAGGGGGCGCTGGAAACACCATATATTTT. As protein: CATSEGGAGNTIYF.

The V gene is TRBV28, the J gene TRBJ2-3; D call uncertain. Trimming shortened V by 5 bases and J by 5 bases, and 8 bases separated the two germline ends. CDR3 size: 12 residues. Germline V CDR1 and CDR2: MDHEN, SYDVKM. CDR3 in DNA: TGTGCCAGCAGTGCCGGACGAGATACGCAGTATTTT. It yields the protein CASSAGRDTQYF.

This clone was recorded once. The chain employs TRBV7-8 and TRBJ2-7, with 10 bases matching TRBD1. From germline, CDR1 is SGHVS and CDR2 FQNEAQ. V was clipped by 6 bases and J by 7 bases; unmatched bases: 9. The CDR3 runs to 14 residues. DNA of the CDR3: TGTGCCAGCAGTTTCGGGACAGGGGACTTTGAGCAGTACTTC. Translated: CASSFGTGDFEQYF.

This clone occurred once. The chain uses TRBV5-4 and TRBJ2-7, with 7 bases fitting TRBD1. The length of the CDR3 is 14 residues. The germline gives CDR1 SGHNT, CDR2 YYREEE (reference sequence). V lost 0 bases to trimming and J lost 3 bases; unmatched junction nucleotides: 3. CDR3 in DNA: TGTGCCAGCAGCTTGGAACAGGGGTTCTACGAGCAGTACTTC. Translated, it gives CASSLEQGFYEQYF.

The chain uses TRBV27 and TRBJ2-7; D perhaps matches TRBD1 (5 bases). CDR1 and CDR2 from the germline V gene are MNHEY and SMNVEV (reference sequence). The CDR3 loop spans 14 amino acids. Deletions cut 6 bases from V and 0 bases from J, with 12 bases between. The CDR3 loop is CASRLQVHSYEQYF. The DNA for the CDR3 is TGTGCCAGCAGGCTACAGGTCCACTCCTACGAGCAGTACTTC.

This clone was detected only a few times. The V call is TRBV15, the J call TRBJ2-7; either TRBD1 or TRBD2 may fit D (5 bases each). The CDR3 runs to 13 residues. Germline values: CDR1 LNHNV, CDR2 YYDKDF (reference sequence). Trimming removed 5 bases at V and 4 bases at J, with 12 bases between. The CDR3 here is CATSAGTGYEQYF. The CDR3 bases are TGTGCCACCAGCGCAGGGACCGGGTACGAGCAGTACTTC.

The V gene is TRBV7-2, the J gene TRBJ2-3; 8 positions match TRBD2. From germline, CDR1 is SGHTA and CDR2 FQGNSA. The CDR3 consists of 19 residues. With V trimmed by 5 bases and J by 2 bases, 18 bases remained unmatched. The CDR3 DNA sequence: TGTGCCAGCAGCCCTACCGGGGGGGCTAGCGGCCGTTCCACAGATACGCAGTATTTT. This translates into CASSPTGGASGRSTDTQYF.

This chain's CDR3 is CASTLWGVGTGSTDTQYF. CDR3 DNA sequence: TGTGCCAGCACTCTTTGGGGAGTGGGGACAGGGAGCACAGATACGCAGTATTTT. The genes are TRBV27 and TRBJ2-3; 9 nucleotides line up with TRBD1. J lost 0 bases, V lost 7 bases, and 14 bases had no gene match. The CDR3 is 18 amino acids. CDR1 MNHEY and CDR2 SMNVEV come from the germline V gene (reference sequence).

This chain links TRBV7-3 with TRBJ2-3, with 8 bases fitting TRBD2. Germline V CDR1 and CDR2: SGHTA, FQGTGA. Germline trimming cut 1 base from V and 2 bases from J; bases unmatched to any gene: 5. The CDR3 is made up of 16 amino acids. DNA for the CDR3: TGTGCCAGCAGCTTAATGGGCGGGGGGAACACAGATACGCAGTATTTT. Encoded protein: CASSLMGGGNTDTQYF.

The chain combines TRBV5-5 with TRBJ2-1; TRBD1 matches at 9 bases. Trimming at V came to 2 bases and at J to 6 bases, leaving 6 bases not matched to a gene. This CDR3 has 15 residues. The germline V gene has CDR1 SGHKS and CDR2 YYEKEE (reference sequence). In DNA, the CDR3 is TGTGCCAGCAGCTTAGGACAGGGGCCCCCCAATGAGCAGTTCTTC. It encodes CASSLGQGPPNEQFF.

J is TRBJ1-3 and V is TRBV5-1; 11 nucleotides align to TRBD1. The CDR3 consists of 15 residues. Unmatched junction bases numbered 8, after V lost 4 bases and J lost 8 bases. Germline CDR1 and CDR2: SGHRS and YFSETQ. Written as DNA, the CDR3 is TGCGCCAGCAGCCTTACCGGGACAGGGGGACACACCATATATTTT. Residues: CASSLTGTGGHTIYF.

The chain carries TRBV6-6 and TRBJ1-1; D call uncertain. The CDR3 has 12 residues. Germline loops: CDR1 MNHNY, CDR2 SVGAGI (reference sequence). The CDR3 DNA follows: TGTGCGGGCGGCAGTTGGAACACTGAAGCTTTCTTT. Protein: CAGGSWNTEAFF.

This chain joins TRBV4-1 and TRBJ1-3; maybe TRBD1 (5 bases). Germline V gene sequence: CDR1 MGHRA, CDR2 YSYEKL. V gave up 4 bases and J gave up 0 bases, with 13 bases separating them. The CDR3 sequence is 16 residues long. CDR3 sequence (DNA): TGCGCCAGCAGCCCTCTAGGTAGGGGCTCTGGAAACACCATATATTTT. This gives the protein CASSPLGRGSGNTIYF.

This chain uses TRBV11-3 with TRBJ2-7; perhaps TRBD1 as D (6 bases). The CDR3 is 14 residues long. CDR1 and CDR2 (germline): SGHNT, YENEEA. Trimming pared 3 bases from V and 4 bases from J, leaving 13 bases between. This CDR3 reads CASSFAGVDYEQYF. In nucleotides, the CDR3 is TGTGCCAGCAGCTTTGCAGGGGTAGATTACGAGCAGTACTTC.